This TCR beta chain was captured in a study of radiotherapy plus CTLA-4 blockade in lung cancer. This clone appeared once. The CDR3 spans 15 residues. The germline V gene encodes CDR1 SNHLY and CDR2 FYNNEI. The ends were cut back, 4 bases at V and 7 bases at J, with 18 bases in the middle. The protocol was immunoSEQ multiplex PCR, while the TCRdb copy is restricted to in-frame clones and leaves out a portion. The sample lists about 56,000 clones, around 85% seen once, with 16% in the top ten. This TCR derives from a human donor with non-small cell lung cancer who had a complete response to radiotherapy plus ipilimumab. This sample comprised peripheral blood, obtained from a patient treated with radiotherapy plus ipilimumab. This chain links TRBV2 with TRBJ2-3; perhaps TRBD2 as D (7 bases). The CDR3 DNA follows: TGTGCCAGCAGTGGGAGGGGGGGATTGATGAATACGCAGTATTTT. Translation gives CASSGRGGLMNTQYF.